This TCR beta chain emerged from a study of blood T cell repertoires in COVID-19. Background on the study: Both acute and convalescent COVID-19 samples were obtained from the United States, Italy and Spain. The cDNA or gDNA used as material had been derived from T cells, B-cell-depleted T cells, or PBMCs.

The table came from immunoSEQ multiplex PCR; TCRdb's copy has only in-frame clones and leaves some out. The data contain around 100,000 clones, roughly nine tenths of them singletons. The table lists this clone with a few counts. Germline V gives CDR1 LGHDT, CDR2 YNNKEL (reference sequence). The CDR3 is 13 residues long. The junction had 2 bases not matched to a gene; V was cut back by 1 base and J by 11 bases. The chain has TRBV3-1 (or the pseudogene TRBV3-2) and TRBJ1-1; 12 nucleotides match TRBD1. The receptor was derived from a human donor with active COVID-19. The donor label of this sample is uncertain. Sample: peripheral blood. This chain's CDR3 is CASSQGGTGGAFF. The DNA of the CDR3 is TGTGCCAGCAGCCAAGGGGGGACAGGGGGCGCTTTCTTT.